This T cell receptor (beta chain) was sequenced for a study of blood T cell repertoires in COVID-19. Study in general: The analysed material was cDNA or gDNA that came from T cells, B-cell-depleted T cells, or PBMCs.

CDR1 SEHNR and CDR2 FQNEAQ come from the germline V gene (reference sequence). The CDR3 is 18 residues long. J was trimmed by 4 bases and V by 5 bases; bases with no gene match: 18. The table came from immunoSEQ multiplex PCR; TCRdb's copy has only in-frame clones and leaves some out. The sample carries roughly 180,000 clones, 85% recorded once. Material for sequencing was peripheral blood. This sequence originates from a woman aged 60-75 years with acute or convalescent COVID-19. The chain employs TRBV7-9 and TRBJ1-1, with 8 bases fitting TRBD1. The CDR3: CASSPPTGGYALGTEAFF. The CDR3, as DNA: TGTGCCAGCAGCCCCCCAACAGGGGGATATGCCCTAGGCACTGAAGCTTTCTTT. The full variable domain, completed using reference TRBV7-9 and TRBJ1-1, is DTGVSQNPRHKITKRGQNVTFRCDPISEHNRLYWYRQTLGQGPEFLTYFQNEAQLEKSRLLSDRFSAERPKGSFSTLEIQRTEQGDSAMYLCASSPPTGGYALGTEAFFGQGTRLTVV.